The next 16 T cell receptor beta chains were all read from a single sample in a study of CD8 T cells in Susac syndrome. cDNA came from approximately 0.5 to 1 ug RNA primed by random hexamers. TCRdb reprocessed the immunoSEQ multiplex PCR reads via MiXCR and lists one record per CDR3 protein. The table lists 250,000 to 350,000 distinct CDR3 sequences, roughly 85% of them singletons. The sequenced sample was CD8+ T cells from PBMCs. These receptor sequences come from a human donor with multiple sclerosis.

The chain has TRBV20-1 and TRBJ2-1; possibly TRBD2 for D (5 bases). The CDR3 contains 16 residues. Germline V gene lookup returns CDR1 DFQATT and CDR2 SNEGSKA (reference sequence). V was cut by 0 bases and J by 0 bases, with 12 bases left in between. CDR3 protein: CSARDLEAVSYNEQFF. For the CDR3, the DNA is TGCAGTGCTAGAGATTTAGAAGCGGTCTCCTACAATGAGCAGTTCTTC.

The V gene is TRBV27, the J gene TRBJ2-1, with a weak D call TRBD1 (6 bases). CDR3 length equals 15 residues. Trimming removed 5 bases at V and 4 bases at J, with 15 bases between. The germline V gene encodes CDR1 MNHEY and CDR2 SMNVEV (reference sequence). CDR3 sequence reads: CASSIPRGQYNEQFF. CDR3 DNA: TGTGCCAGCAGTATACCTAGAGGACAGTACAATGAGCAGTTCTTC.

This clonotype was detected a few times. The chain links TRBV6-1 to TRBJ1-5; 8 bases match TRBD1. Germline loops: CDR1 MNHNS, CDR2 SASEGT. This CDR3 spans 13 amino acids. The ends lost 2 bases at V and 9 bases at J; junction bases unmatched: 3. CDR3 sequence: CASSEQGARPQHF. The CDR3 nucleotides are TGTGCCAGCAGTGAACAGGGGGCGAGGCCCCAGCATTTT.

The rearrangement joins TRBV27 to TRBJ2-3; D is uncertain. The V and J ends lost 4 bases and 5 bases respectively, with 13 bases between them. The CDR3 covers 14 residues. Germline V gene lookup returns CDR1 MNHEY and CDR2 SMNVEV (reference sequence). As DNA, the CDR3 is TGTGCCAGCAGTTCTTCAACCCTGGGAGATACGCAGTATTTT. This codes for CASSSSTLGDTQYF.

The CDR3 DNA sequence: TGCAGAGCATTGGGCAATGAGCAGTTCTTC. It translates to CRALGNEQFF. The chain carries TRBV20-1 and TRBJ2-1; D gene ambiguous. Germline loops: CDR1 DFQATT, CDR2 SNEGSKA (reference sequence). The CDR3 consists of 10 residues.

This clonotype has only one observation. The genes are TRBV12-3 or TRBV12-4 and TRBJ1-1; D is ambiguous. The CDR3 is 16 residues long. The V end lost 3 bases, the J end lost 1 base, and 15 bases lay between the germline ends. The CDR3 reads CASSLGTPLRNTEAFF. DNA of the CDR3: TGTGCCAGCAGTTTGGGAACACCCTTACGGAACACTGAAGCTTTCTTT.

V gene TRBV21-1 combines with J gene TRBJ1-1; the DNA was not compared with TRBD1, the D call given in the table. TRBV21-1 corresponds to a pseudogene. The CDR3 totals 17 residues. The CDR3 loop reads CASSKDLRGQKDTEAFF. The CDR3 nucleotides are TGTGCCAGCAGCAAAGATCTTAGAGGACAGAAAGACACTGAAGCTTTCTTT.

The V call is TRBV19, the J call TRBJ1-4, with TRBD1 as a possible D gene (6 bases). V was shortened by 7 bases and J by 7 bases, with 13 bases between the two germline ends. Germline V CDR1 and CDR2: LNHDA, SQIVND (reference sequence). CDR3 length: 13 residues. The CDR3 here is CASKNRESEKLFF. The CDR3 coding sequence is TGTGCCAGTAAAAACAGGGAGAGTGAAAAACTGTTTTTT.

The chain recombines TRBV28 with TRBJ2-7; D may be TRBD1 or TRBD2 (5 bases each). V dropped 6 bases and J dropped 0 bases, with 15 bases sitting between them. This CDR3 contains 15 residues. Germline V gene lookup returns CDR1 MDHEN and CDR2 SYDVKM. The CDR3 DNA sequence: TGTGCCAGCAGCCAAAATTGGGGGAGCTCCTACGAGCAGTACTTC. Amino acid sequence: CASSQNWGSSYEQYF.

The chain has TRBV27 and TRBJ2-7; 7 bases map to TRBD2. Trimming removed 8 bases from V and 6 bases from J; junction bases left unmatched: 10. The germline V gene has CDR1 MNHEY and CDR2 SMNVEV (reference sequence). The CDR3 is made up of 13 amino acids. The DNA for the CDR3 is TGTGCCAGCCGTCCGGGAGGTTTTTTCGAGCAGTACTTC. It yields the protein CASRPGGFFEQYF.

The chain couples TRBV27 to TRBJ2-7, with no clear D. V lost 3 bases and J 4 bases, leaving 13 bases between the germline ends. The CDR3 has 14 residues. The germline CDR1 and CDR2 sequences are MNHEY and SMNVEV (reference sequence). The chain's CDR3 is CASSLDPSFYEQYF. The CDR3 DNA reads TGTGCCAGCAGTTTGGATCCCAGTTTTTACGAGCAGTACTTC.

The gene calls are TRBV19 and TRBJ2-4, with a weak D call TRBD1 (6 bases). Germline CDR1 LNHDA, CDR2 SQIVND (reference sequence). This CDR3 is 12 amino acids long. Trimming took 6 bases from V and 8 from J, leaving 11 bases between them. The CDR3 DNA reads TGTGCCAGTAGGCGGGCAGGGGACATTCAGTACTTC. It specifies CASRRAGDIQYF.

The J gene is TRBJ2-5, the V gene TRBV13; TRBD2 might be the D (5 bases). There are 13 residues in the CDR3. V lost 5 bases and J 5 bases, leaving 12 bases between the germline ends. Germline assignment: CDR1 PRHDT and CDR2 FYEKMQ (reference sequence). The CDR3 nucleotides are TGTGCCAGCAGCCTCATGGGAGAGGAGACCCAGTACTTC. Translation: CASSLMGEETQYF. Together with reference TRBV13 and TRBJ2-5, the CDR3 gives the full variable domain: AAGVIQSPRHLIKEKRETATLKCYPIPRHDTVYWYQQGPGQDPQFLISFYEKMQSDKGSIPDRFSAQQFSDYHSELNMSSLELGDSALYFCASSLMGEETQYFGPGTRLLVL.

In this sample, this clonotype turned up a few times. The chain has TRBV27 and TRBJ2-7, with a weak D call TRBD2 (6 bases). Germline assignment: CDR1 MNHEY and CDR2 SMNVEV (reference sequence). V was cut by 3 bases and J by 1 base, with 10 bases left in between. This CDR3 comprises 14 residues. The CDR3 nucleotides read TGTGCCAGCAGTTTGGGGGGACTGTCCTACGAGCAGTACTTC. Its protein is CASSLGGLSYEQYF.

The chain employs TRBV7-3 and TRBJ2-5; 10 bases line up with TRBD1. Trimming took 4 bases from V and 6 from J; bases not matched to a gene: 5. Looked up from germline, CDR1 is SGHTA and CDR2 is FQGTGA. The CDR3 is 14 residues long. Here the CDR3 reads CASSSGTGAKTQYF. The CDR3 DNA sequence: TGTGCCAGCAGCTCCGGGACAGGGGCAAAGACCCAGTACTTC.

The table lists this clonotype with a few counts. The J gene is TRBJ2-1, the V gene TRBV14, with D unclear. V lost 6 bases, J lost 6 bases, and 6 bases lay in between. This CDR3 comprises 11 residues. CDR1 and CDR2 (germline): SGHDN, FVKESK. This CDR3 reads CASSYGNEQFF. Here the CDR3 DNA reads TGTGCCAGCAGTTACGGCAATGAGCAGTTCTTC.